One sample yielded the 30 T cell receptor beta chains listed below, sequenced in a study of T cells after yellow fever vaccination. TCRdb recomputed calls from the 5' RACE reads with MiXCR, one row per CDR3 protein. The table includes 95,000 to 150,000 distinct CDR3 sequences, around 7.4% detected once. The source was CD4+ T cells sorted from PBMCs, collected 10 to 11 days after the first yellow fever vaccination. The receptors derive from a man aged 18 to 30 who received the YFV17D yellow fever vaccine.

Many counts were recorded for this clonotype. The gene calls are TRBV20-1 and TRBJ1-1; D may be TRBD1 (6 bases). Trimming removed 3 bases at V and 1 base at J, with 15 bases between. The CDR3 has 15 residues. Per germline, CDR1 DFQATT and CDR2 SNEGSKA (reference sequence). CDR3 DNA: TGCAGTGCTAGCGGAGCCGGGACAACGAACACTGAAGCTTTCTTT. Its translation is CSASGAGTTNTEAFF.

In this sample, this clonotype turned up many times. The genes are TRBV12-3 or TRBV12-4 and TRBJ1-1; possible D gene TRBD1, 5 bases. Trimming took 5 bases from V and 4 from J, leaving 11 bases between them. CDR3 length: 13 residues. The chain's CDR3 is CASSRNGGTEAFF. CDR3 sequence (DNA): TGTGCCAGCAGTCGGAACGGGGGCACTGAAGCTTTCTTT.

This clonotype was seen ten or more times. This chain connects TRBV7-3 to TRBJ2-7, with D possibly being TRBD1 (6 bases). The germline V gene encodes CDR1 SGHTA and CDR2 FQGTGA. V was clipped by 5 bases and J by 6 bases, with 11 bases between them. This CDR3 has 12 residues. This CDR3 reads CASSPGVGEQYF. The CDR3, as DNA: TGTGCCAGCAGCCCAGGGGTCGGCGAGCAGTACTTC.

The gene calls are TRBV7-2 and TRBJ1-6; no clear D. Germline CDR1 SGHTA, CDR2 FQGNSA. The CDR3 has 16 residues. Trimming took off 3 bases at V and 11 bases at J, with 20 bases between the two ends. In DNA form, the CDR3 reads TGTGCCAGCAGCTTGCGTCCAAGTGGGAATGGGACACCCCTCCACTTT. Residues: CASSLRPSGNGTPLHF.

This clonotype has at least ten counts. The V gene is TRBV12-3 or TRBV12-4, the J gene TRBJ2-7; TRBD1 matches 7 bases. The V segment lost 5 bases and the J segment 7 bases; nucleotides outside the gene matches: 8. This CDR3 spans 13 amino acids. CDR3 nucleotides: TGTGCCAGCAGTAAGGGGACAGCCCAGGAGCAGTACGTC. It encodes CASSKGTAQEQYV.

This clonotype was seen repeatedly, ten times or more. The gene calls are TRBV7-7 and TRBJ2-3, with 9 bases aligning to TRBD2. CDR1 and CDR2 from the germline V gene are SSHAT and FNYEAQ (reference sequence). The CDR3 has 14 residues. V shed 5 bases and J 5 bases; nucleotides not matched to a gene: 5. The CDR3 is CASSGGGAGDTQYF. CDR3 DNA: TGTGCCAGCAGCGGCGGGGGGGCAGGAGATACGCAGTATTTT.

This clonotype was detected ten times or more. The chain employs TRBV20-1 and TRBJ2-1; no reliable D call. Germline V gene lookup returns CDR1 DFQATT and CDR2 SNEGSKA (reference sequence). CDR3 length equals 10 residues. The V end lost 5 bases, the J end lost 7 bases, and 6 bases lay between the germline ends. CDR3 in amino acids: CSARLNEQFF. The CDR3 bases are TGCAGTGCTCGGTTGAATGAGCAGTTCTTC.

At least ten counts were recorded for this clonotype. The chain has TRBV20-1 and TRBJ2-5, with D perhaps matching TRBD2 (5 bases). V was trimmed by 7 bases and J by 5 bases, leaving 11 bases between them. Germline assignment: CDR1 DFQATT and CDR2 SNEGSKA (reference sequence). The CDR3 has 11 amino acids. This CDR3 reads CSVEGLETQYF. The CDR3 region has the DNA TGCAGTGTTGAGGGTCTCGAGACCCAGTACTTC.

This clonotype was seen only a few times. This chain connects TRBV4-2 to TRBJ2-1, with 8 nucleotides matching TRBD2. CDR1 is LGHNA and CDR2 is YNFKEQ in the germline V gene. After removal of 1 base from V and 4 bases from J, the junction contained 9 bases not matched to a gene. The CDR3 spans 17 residues. The CDR3 here is CASSQVNRGGRYNEQFF. As DNA, the CDR3 is TGTGCCAGCAGCCAAGTGAATCGCGGGGGGCGGTACAATGAGCAGTTCTTC.

At least ten counts were recorded for this clonotype. This chain connects TRBV27 to TRBJ1-5; D remains unclear. Germline CDR1 reads MNHEY; CDR2 reads SMNVEV (reference sequence). Deletions cut 1 base from V and 2 bases from J, with 9 bases between. The CDR3 loop spans 15 amino acids. CDR3 DNA: TGTGCCAGCAGTTTATGGTCCGAAGGCAATCAGCCCCAGCATTTT. Its translation is CASSLWSEGNQPQHF.

The sample holds many counts of this clonotype. J is TRBJ2-5 and V is TRBV7-8, with TRBD2 identical over 8 bases. Germline assignment: CDR1 SGHVS and CDR2 FQNEAQ. There are 15 residues in the CDR3. V lost 4 bases to trimming and J lost 6 bases; unmatched junction nucleotides: 10. In nucleotides, the CDR3 is TGTGCCAGCAGCTCGATCCGGGGGGGCCAGAAGACCCAGTACTTC. It is translated as CASSSIRGGQKTQYF.

The table lists this clonotype with a few counts. The chain links TRBV20-1 to TRBJ1-2, with a tentative D call TRBD1 (6 bases). Trimming left V 5 bases short and J 4 bases short, with 20 bases between. Germline V lookup: CDR1 DFQATT, CDR2 SNEGSKA (reference sequence). CDR3 size: 15 residues. This CDR3 reads CSADTGSGKSYGYTF. The DNA for the CDR3 is TGCAGTGCTGATACAGGGTCCGGGAAGAGCTATGGCTACACCTTC.

This clonotype was picked up many times. The V call is TRBV6-2 or TRBV6-3, the J call TRBJ1-2; no firm D call. There are 16 residues in the CDR3. The V and J ends lost 0 bases and 4 bases respectively, with 15 bases between them. Germline V gene data show CDR1 as MNHEY and CDR2 as SVGEGT. DNA for the CDR3: TGTGCCAGCAGTTACTCGGGCTTCCTGACTCTCTATGGCTACACCTTC. Translation gives CASSYSGFLTLYGYTF.

This clonotype has at least ten counts. This rearrangement joins TRBV5-6 to TRBJ2-3; D could derive from TRBD1 or TRBD2 (5 bases each). V was shortened by 4 bases and J by 10 bases, with 16 bases between the two germline ends. Germline assignment: CDR1 SGHDT and CDR2 YYEEEE. This CDR3 spans 13 amino acids. The CDR3 coding sequence is TGTGCCAGCAGCATATGGGACCCCGGGTCGCAGTATTTT. Translating gives CASSIWDPGSQYF.

This clonotype was counted many times. V usage is TRBV21-1 and J usage is TRBJ2-7; TRBD1 is taken as the D call from the table, unchecked against the DNA. TRBV21-1 is described as a pseudogene. The CDR3 sequence is 18 residues long. The CDR3 nucleotides read TGTGCCAGCAGCAGTTATCTCCGGGGACGACGGAATGTCTACGAGCAGTACGTC. Its translation: CASSSYLRGRRNVYEQYV.

The CDR3 region has the DNA TGTGCCAGCAGTTACGGTCGTCCTGGGCCCCTCCACTTT. Residues: CASSYGRPGPLHF. The chain employs TRBV6-5 and TRBJ1-6; D is uncertain. V shed 2 bases and J shed 13 bases, with 12 bases lying between them. Germline V CDR1 and CDR2: MNHEY, SVGAGI. The CDR3 runs to 13 residues.

Ten or more counts support this clonotype. The rearrangement uses TRBV9 and TRBJ2-1; D is uncertain. The V and J ends lost 1 base and 0 bases respectively, with 8 bases between them. Germline values: CDR1 SGDLS, CDR2 YYNGEE. The CDR3 has 15 amino acids. In DNA form, the CDR3 reads TGTGCCAGCAGCGTACTGGCCATCTCCTACAATGAGCAGTTCTTC. Translation: CASSVLAISYNEQFF.

This clonotype was recorded many times. The V call is TRBV4-2, the J call TRBJ1-3; D remains ambiguous. The CDR3 runs 16 residues. Trimming took off 4 bases at V and 0 bases at J, with 13 bases between the two ends. CDR1 and CDR2 from the germline V gene are LGHNA and YNFKEQ. In DNA form, the CDR3 reads TGTGCCAGCAGCCCGATGGAGGGAAGCTCTGGAAACACCATATATTTT. Translation: CASSPMEGSSGNTIYF.

The CDR3 reads CASSLFPQPQHF. The CDR3 nucleotides are TGTGCCAGCAGCTTATTCCCTCAGCCCCAGCATTTT. This chain links TRBV7-2 with TRBJ1-5, with D uncertain. The CDR3 is made up of 12 amino acids. The germline V gene has CDR1 SGHTA and CDR2 FQGNSA. Deletions cut 2 bases from V and 6 bases from J, with 5 bases between.

This clonotype was detected many times. The chain uses TRBV7-9 and TRBJ2-3; D may match TRBD1 or TRBD2 (5 bases each). The germline V gene encodes CDR1 SEHNR and CDR2 FQNEAQ (reference sequence). The CDR3 is made up of 16 amino acids. V lost 5 bases to trimming and J lost 6 bases, with 21 bases between them. The CDR3 reads CASSPPPGRPRDTQYF. CDR3 bases: TGTGCCAGCAGCCCCCCCCCGGGACGCCCAAGGGATACGCAGTATTTT.

This clonotype occurred many times. The rearrangement uses TRBV5-1 and TRBJ2-5; 8 nucleotides match TRBD1. Germline-derived CDR1 and CDR2 are SGHRS and YFSETQ. V lost 4 bases, J lost 1 base, and 12 bases stayed unmatched. The CDR3 extends over 17 amino acids. The CDR3 DNA reads TGCGCCAGCAGCAGAGGACAGGGATTGGTGGGCCAAGAGACCCAGTACTTC. This gives the protein CASSRGQGLVGQETQYF.

Comments on this clonotype: A much larger clonotype is one base distant, so this may be a read error. This sequence joins TRBV7-2 and TRBJ1-5; D not certain. Trimming left V 3 bases short and J 5 bases short, with 14 bases between. Germline V gene sequence: CDR1 SGHTA, CDR2 FQGNSA. There are 15 residues in the CDR3. CDR3 loop: CASSFGVGSYQPQHF. Here the CDR3 DNA reads TGTGCCAGCAGCTTTGGGGTTGGGTCCTATCAGCCCCAGCATTTT.

The chain couples TRBV14 to TRBJ2-3; D is undetermined. The V end was cut by 0 bases, the J end by 6 bases, with 7 bases between. This CDR3 contains 13 residues. Per the germline V gene, CDR1 is SGHDN and CDR2 is FVKESK. Here the CDR3 DNA reads TGTGCCAGCAGCCAAGACCCAATGGATACGCAGTATTTT. This codes for CASSQDPMDTQYF. Based on the CDR3 plus reference TRBV14 and TRBJ2-3, the full variable domain is EAGVTQFPSHSVIEKGQTVTLRCDPISGHDNLYWYRRVMGKEIKFLLHFVKESKQDESGMPNNRFLAERTGGTYSTLKVQPAELEDSGVYFCASSQDPMDTQYFGPGTRLTVL.

There are a few counts of this clonotype. The chain couples TRBV7-2 to TRBJ2-4; maybe TRBD2 (6 bases). CDR1 is SGHTA, CDR2 FQGNSA, per germline. The CDR3 is made up of 17 amino acids. The V end lost 5 bases, the J end lost 1 base, and 18 bases lay between the germline ends. As DNA, the CDR3 is TGTGCCAGCAGCCCCCCGGGAGCTGGGGCGGCCAAAAACATTCAGTACTTC. This sequence encodes CASSPPGAGAAKNIQYF. Supplemented by reference TRBV7-2 and TRBJ2-4, the full variable domain reads GAGVSQSPSNKVTEKGKDVELRCDPISGHTALYWYRQSLGQGLEFLIYFQGNSAPDKSGLPSDRFSAERTGGSVSTLTIQRTQQEDSAVYLCASSPPGAGAAKNIQYFGAGTRLSVL.

This clonotype was counted at least ten times. The chain is built from TRBV10-3 and TRBJ1-4, with D perhaps TRBD1 (5 bases). The CDR3 extends over 11 amino acids. In germline, CDR1 is ENHRY, CDR2 SYGVKD. V was shortened by 10 bases and J by 8 bases, with 11 bases between the two germline ends. The CDR3 nucleotides are TGTGCCACGGGGACGTCAGAAAAACTGTTTTTT. Encoded protein: CATGTSEKLFF.

This clonotype was counted ten times or more. V gene TRBV7-9 combines with J gene TRBJ1-2, with 7 bases that match TRBD1. The V segment lost 2 bases and the J segment 7 bases; nucleotides outside the gene matches: 1. Germline lookup yields CDR1 SEHNR and CDR2 FQNEAQ (reference sequence). The CDR3 totals 12 residues. CDR3 in DNA: TGTGCCAGCAGCTTACAGGGGGGTGGCTACACCTTC. Translated: CASSLQGGGYTF.

This clonotype was detected ten times or more. This sequence joins TRBV28 and TRBJ1-5; TRBD1 might be the D (6 bases). The CDR3 extends over 15 amino acids. The germline CDR1 and CDR2 sequences are MDHEN and SYDVKM. Trimming cost V 0 bases and J 2 bases, with 8 bases left between them. The CDR3 DNA sequence: TGTGCCAGCAGTTTATGGGGGGCTGGCAATCAGCCCCAGCATTTT. It codes for CASSLWGAGNQPQHF.

In this sample, this clonotype turned up many times. The chain joins TRBV6-6 to TRBJ2-3; 8 nucleotides line up with TRBD1. CDR1 and CDR2 from the germline V gene are MNHNY and SVGAGI (reference sequence). CDR3 length equals 13 residues. V trimming: 4 bases; J trimming: 10 bases; junction bases outside the gene matches: 7. This CDR3 is CASSSKQGVAQYF. Here the CDR3 DNA reads TGTGCCAGCAGTTCAAAACAGGGGGTGGCGCAGTATTTT.

This clonotype was detected many times. The DNA for the CDR3 is TGTGCCAGCAGCCCAGCGGCGAGGGTCCAAGAGACCCAGTACTTC. Translated: CASSPAARVQETQYF. The V call is TRBV7-9, the J call TRBJ2-5; a weak D match, TRBD2 (5 bases). From germline, CDR1 is SEHNR and CDR2 FQNEAQ (reference sequence). This CDR3 region has 15 residues. The germline V and J ends were trimmed by 5 bases and 1 base, with 14 bases remaining between them.

This clonotype was counted at least ten times. The CDR3 DNA follows: TGCGCCAGCAGCTTCCAGGGAGCTGAAAAACTGTTTTTT. As protein: CASSFQGAEKLFF. This chain joins TRBV5-1 and TRBJ1-4; D possibly corresponds to TRBD1 (5 bases). CDR1 and CDR2 from the germline V gene are SGHRS and YFSETQ. Trimming shortened V by 2 bases and J by 7 bases, and 9 bases separated the two germline ends. The CDR3 consists of 13 residues.